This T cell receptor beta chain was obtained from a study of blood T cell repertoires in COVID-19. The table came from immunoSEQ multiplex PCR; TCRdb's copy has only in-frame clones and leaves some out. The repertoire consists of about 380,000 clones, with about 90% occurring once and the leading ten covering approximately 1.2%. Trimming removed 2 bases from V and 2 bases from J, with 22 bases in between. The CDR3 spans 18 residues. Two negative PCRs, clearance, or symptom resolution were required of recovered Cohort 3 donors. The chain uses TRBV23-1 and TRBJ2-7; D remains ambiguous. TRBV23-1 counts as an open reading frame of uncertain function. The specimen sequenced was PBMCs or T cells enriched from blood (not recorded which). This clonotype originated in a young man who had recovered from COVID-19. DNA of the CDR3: TGCGCCAGCAGTCAAAATCTGCGGAAGCTCCCTTTGCCCTACGAGCAGTACTTC. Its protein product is CASSQNLRKLPLPYEQYF.